Listed below are T cell receptor beta chains from one sample, sequenced in a study of blood T cells in healthy people across ages. One entry per CDR3 protein results from TCRdb running MiXCR on the 5' RACE reads. The sample yields 850,000 to 1,000,000 distinct CDR3 sequences, roughly 51% seen once. Input material: blood. The receptor source for this set is a woman aged 60-70 years in good health. Each CDR3 is given with its conserved first and last residue. The D gene is left open where the match is weak. Part of the rows lack a size; the others show once, few, many or a class for expanded clones.

TRBJ2-4	TRBV20-1	-	TRBD1	TGCAGTGCCCCGACAGGGAATGCCATTCAGTACTTC	CSAPTGNAIQYF
TRBJ2-5	TRBV4-2	-	-	TGTGCCAGCAGCCAAGATAGGGGGACGGGGAGGCTCTACGAGCAGAACTTC	CASSQDRGTGRLYEQNF
TRBJ1-2	TRBV4-1	-	-	TGCGCCAGCAGCCTTAGGGAGTCCCTGGGTTATGGCTACACCTTC	CASSLRESLGYGYTF
TRBJ2-5	TRBV9	-	TRBD2	TGTGCCAGCAGCCCGGACTGGAGCGGGATGATTGATGAGCAGTACTTC	CASSPDWSGMIDEQYF
TRBJ2-1	TRBV14	-	-	TGTGCCAGCAGCCTCTTTTACGGGAGCTCGGGCAATGAGCAGTTCTTC	CASSLFYGSSGNEQFF
TRBJ2-5	TRBV2	-	-	TGTGCCAGCAGTGAATCTAGACTCCCAGAGACCCAGTACTTC	CASSESRLPETQYF
TRBJ2-7	TRBV29-1	few	-	TGCAGCGTTGAAGATGGGGAGGGGGCTACCTACGAGCAGTACTTC	CSVEDGEGATYEQYF
TRBJ2-7	TRBV4-1	-	TRBD2	TGCGCCAGCAGCCAAGGCCCGGGACTAGCGGGAGGAGTTGGCTACGAGCAGTACTTC	CASSQGPGLAGGVGYEQYF
TRBJ2-6	TRBV10-3	few	-	TGTGCCATCAGCCCCGGGACCTCTGGGGCCAACGTCCTGACTTTC	CAISPGTSGANVLTF
TRBJ1-2	TRBV5-1	once	-	TGCGCCAGCAGCTTGGGGTCAGGGGCGGACTATGGCTACACCTTC	CASSLGSGADYGYTF
TRBJ1-2	TRBV4-1	-	-	TGCGCCAGCAGCCAAGGTCCCTTCGAGTACTATGGCTACACCTTC	CASSQGPFEYYGYTF
TRBJ1-1	TRBV7-2	-	TRBD1	TGTGCCAGCAGCCATAACAGGGGGCGTGGAGCTTTCTTT	CASSHNRGRGAFF
TRBJ2-5	TRBV21-1	-	-	TGTGCCAGCAGCAAAAATACCACCAGGGGAATAGAGACCCAGTACTTC	CASSKNTTRGIETQYF
TRBJ2-3	TRBV7-9	-	-	TGTGTCAGCAGCCCTCGGAACAGACCCACAGATACGCAGTATTTT	CVSSPRNRPTDTQYF
TRBJ2-5	TRBV24-1	-	TRBD2	TGTGCCACCAGTGAATTGACTAGCGGGATTAGTGAGACCCAGTACTTC	CATSELTSGISETQYF
TRBJ2-7	TRBV9	-	-	TGTGCCAGCAGCGGAAATATCAGGGGCGAGCAGTACTTC	CASSGNIRGEQYF
TRBJ2-5	TRBV7-2	-	-	TGTGCCAGCAGCTTTAGTAGAGCCCAAGAGACCCAGTACTTC	CASSFSRAQETQYF
TRBJ2-6	TRBV20-1	-	-	TGCAGTGCTGCGGACAGAAACTCTGGGGCCAACGTCCTGACTTTC	CSAADRNSGANVLTF
TRBJ2-7	TRBV27	-	-	TGTGCCAGCAGTGGTGCTGGGGGCATTGGGTACGAGCAGTACTTC	CASSGAGGIGYEQYF
TRBJ1-2	TRBV10-3	-	-	TGTGCCATGTCCGACCAGCGGGGGAACTATGGCTACACCTTC	CAMSDQRGNYGYTF
TRBJ1-6	TRBV10-2	-	-	TGCGCCAGCAGGGAGGTGAGGGCCCTCTCACCCCTCCACTTT	CASREVRALSPLHF
TRBJ2-1	TRBV27	-	-	TGTGCCAGCAGTTTAATTGGGGGTGCTGAGCAGTTCTTC	CASSLIGGAEQFF
TRBJ1-5	TRBV6-2/TRBV6-3	-	-	TGTGCCAGCAGTTACGAGACACCACAGGGCCCTTCGGCCCAGCATTTT	CASSYETPQGPSAQHF
TRBJ2-5	TRBV28	-	TRBD2	TGTGCCAGCAGTTCTCCGGGACTAGCGAGATCAGAGCAGTACTTC	CASSSPGLARSEQYF
TRBJ2-7	TRBV7-6	-	TRBD2	TGTGCCAGCAGCCTAGGGCGACTAGCGCACGAGCAGTACTTC	CASSLGRLAHEQYF
TRBJ2-7	TRBV7-2	few	-	TGTGCCAGCAGCTTAAGAGGGAGACTAGTCGGAATGTACGAGCAGTACTTC	CASSLRGRLVGMYEQYF
TRBJ2-5	TRBV7-9	-	-	TGTGCCAGCAGCTCACCAGGGCCAGAGACCCAGTACTTC	CASSSPGPETQYF
TRBJ2-3	TRBV12-3/TRBV12-4	many	-	TGTGCCAGCAGTTTAGCCATCCATAGCACAGATACGCAGTATTTT	CASSLAIHSTDTQYF
TRBJ2-1	TRBV20-1	large	-	TGCAGTGCTCTTCATAAAGGACGGATGCAGTACAATGAGCAGTTCTTC	CSALHKGRMQYNEQFF
TRBJ2-7	TRBV2	once	-	TGTGCCAGCACAGGGACGCCGTACGAGCAGTACTTC	CASTGTPYEQYF
TRBJ2-1	TRBV20-1	few	TRBD2	TGCAGTGCAAGCACCCTAGCGGGAGGTTACAATGAGCAGTTCTTC	CSASTLAGGYNEQFF
TRBJ2-5	TRBV13	few	-	TGTGCCAGCAGCCGGGACCGCCGTTTGGGTGGGACCCAGTACTTC	CASSRDRRLGGTQYF
TRBJ1-6	TRBV4-3	-	-	TGCGCCAGCAGCCAAGCTGTCGGTTCAAACTCACCCCTCCACTTT	CASSQAVGSNSPLHF
TRBJ2-5	TRBV20-1	few	TRBD1	TGCAGTGCTAACTTACAGGGGAAAGAGACCCAGTACTTC	CSANLQGKETQYF
TRBJ2-1	TRBV28	once	-	TGTGCCAGCAGCTCTCCGAACCTAGCAGCTAAATACAATGAGCAGTTCTTC	CASSSPNLAAKYNEQFF
TRBJ1-2	TRBV7-9	-	-	TGTGCCAGCAGCTTAACACAGCATGATGGCTACACCTTC	CASSLTQHDGYTF
TRBJ2-5	TRBV4-2	-	TRBD2	TGTGCCAGCAGCCAAGGCCGGGGAGGGGTGACCCAGTACTTC	CASSQGRGGVTQYF
TRBJ2-2	TRBV3-1	-	TRBD2	TGTGCCAGCAGCCAAGTTAGCCTAGCGGCTAACACCGGGGAGCTGTTTTTT	CASSQVSLAANTGELFF
TRBJ2-3	TRBV3-1	-	TRBD2	TGTGCCAGCAGCCGCCGAGCGGGAGCGGCTTACACAGATACGCAGTATTTT	CASSRRAGAAYTDTQYF
TRBJ2-7	TRBV24-1	-	-	TGTGCCACCAGTACTATACGAGGCTCAAGCTCCTACAATGAGCAGTACTTC	CATSTIRGSSSYNEQYF